The entry below describes one T cell receptor (beta chain). The data stem from a study of blood T cell repertoires in COVID-19. Study-level background: Sources were T cells, B-cell-depleted T cells, or PBMCs; the material itself was cDNA or gDNA.

CDR3 length: 12 amino acids. CDR1 and CDR2 (germline): SGHRS, YFSETQ. Between the trimmed V and J ends, which lost 4 bases and 10 bases, there was a span of 13 bases. In the study's own analysis: Counts of nucleated cells, estimated from reference gene primer amplification, were obtained. The assay was immunoSEQ multiplex PCR, and TCRdb's table has in-frame clones only and misses some. V, J and clone size are those of that table, while D and trimming were read from the DNA. The sample includes a few hundred thousand clones, approximately 83% of them seen just once. Living in about 25 US areas, the participants were between about 18 and 100 years of age. The study counted Cohort 3 donors as recovered given two negative PCRs, clearance, or symptom resolution.

The clonotype comes from a woman aged 60-75 years who had recovered from COVID-19. The V call is TRBV5-1, the J call TRBJ2-3; perhaps TRBD1 as D (6 bases). Sequencing was done on a sample of PBMCs or T cells enriched from blood (not recorded which). This chain's CDR3 is CASSPMDSAQYF. The CDR3 DNA follows: TGCGCCAGCAGCCCGATGGACAGCGCGCAGTATTTT.